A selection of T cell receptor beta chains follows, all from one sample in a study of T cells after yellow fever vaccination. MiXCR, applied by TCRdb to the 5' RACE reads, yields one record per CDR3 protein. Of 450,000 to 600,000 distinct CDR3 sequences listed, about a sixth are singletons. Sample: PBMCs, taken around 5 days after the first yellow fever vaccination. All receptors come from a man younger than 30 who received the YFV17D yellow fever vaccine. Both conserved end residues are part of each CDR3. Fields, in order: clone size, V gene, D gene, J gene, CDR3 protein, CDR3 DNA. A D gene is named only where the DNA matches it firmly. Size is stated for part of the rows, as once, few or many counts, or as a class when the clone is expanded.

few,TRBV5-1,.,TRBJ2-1,CASSLVPGRNNEQFF,TGCGCCAGCAGCTTGGTCCCAGGCCGGAACAATGAGCAGTTCTTC
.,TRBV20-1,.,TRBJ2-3,CSAKPFWAGSTDTQYF,TGCAGTGCCAAACCCTTCTGGGCGGGGTCCACAGATACGCAGTATTTT
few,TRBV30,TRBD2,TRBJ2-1,CAWSVRGSGGHNEQFF,TGTGCCTGGAGTGTAAGGGGTAGCGGGGGGCACAATGAGCAGTTCTTC
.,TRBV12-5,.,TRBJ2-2,CASGVAAGELFF,TGTGCTAGTGGTGTCGCGGCCGGGGAGCTGTTTTTT
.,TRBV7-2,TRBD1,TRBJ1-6,CASTPGTVDSPLHF,TGTGCCAGCACCCCCGGGACAGTCGATTCACCCCTCCACTTT
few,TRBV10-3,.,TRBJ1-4,CAISEVGTNEKLFF,TGTGCCATCAGTGAAGTCGGGACTAATGAAAAACTGTTTTTT
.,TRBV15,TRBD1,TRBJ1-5,CATSTGGVGQPQHF,TGTGCCACCAGCACAGGGGGCGTTGGGCAGCCCCAGCATTTT
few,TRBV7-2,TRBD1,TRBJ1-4,CASSLLGQGAEKLFF,TGTGCCAGCAGCTTATTGGGGCAGGGGGCGGAAAAACTGTTTTTT
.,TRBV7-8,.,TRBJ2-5,CASSYGQRQETQYF,TGTGCCAGCAGCTACGGACAGAGACAAGAGACCCAGTACTTC
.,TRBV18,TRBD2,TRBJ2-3,CASSPLSGTTDTQYF,TGTGCCAGCTCACCTCTCTCCGGGACTACCGATACGCAGTATTTT
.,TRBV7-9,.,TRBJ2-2,CASSLSWTGRAGELFF,TGTGCCAGCAGCTTGTCGTGGACAGGGAGGGCCGGGGAGCTGTTTTTT
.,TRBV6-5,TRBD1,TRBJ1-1,CASSYSNLQGFSTEAFF,TGTGCCAGCAGTTACTCGAATTTACAGGGGTTTAGCACTGAAGCTTTCTTT
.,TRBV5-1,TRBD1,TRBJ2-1,CASSSGGTGVVNEQFF,TGCGCCAGCAGCTCCGGGGGGACAGGGGTAGTCAATGAGCAGTTCTTC
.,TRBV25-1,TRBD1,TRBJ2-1,CASSEYGWTGVNNEQFF,TGTGCCAGCAGTGAATACGGTTGGACAGGAGTGAACAATGAGCAGTTCTTC
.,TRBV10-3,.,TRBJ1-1,CAISSGGGLLTEAFF,TGTGCCATCAGCTCTGGGGGGGGGCTTCTGACTGAAGCTTTCTTT
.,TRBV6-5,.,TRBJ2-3,CASSNSAPRARLDTQYF,TGTGCCAGCAGTAACTCTGCGCCCCGGGCACGGCTAGATACGCAGTATTTT
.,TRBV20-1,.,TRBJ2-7,CSARDQGQGGFEQYF,TGCAGTGCTAGAGATCAGGGCCAGGGAGGTTTCGAGCAGTACTTC
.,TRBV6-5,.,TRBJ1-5,CASSYLANQPQHF,TGTGCCAGCAGTTACCTAGCGAATCAGCCCCAGCATTTT
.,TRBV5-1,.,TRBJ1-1,CASSTMNTEAFF,TGCGCCAGCAGCACGATGAACACTGAAGCTTTCTTT
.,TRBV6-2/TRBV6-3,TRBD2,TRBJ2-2,CASRTPAGGVTGELFF,TGTGCCAGCAGGACCCCAGCGGGGGGCGTCACCGGGGAGCTGTTTTTT
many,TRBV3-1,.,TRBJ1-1,CASSQFLGNTEAFF,TGTGCCAGCAGCCAATTTCTCGGGAACACTGAAGCTTTCTTT
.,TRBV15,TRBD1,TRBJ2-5,CATRDRGHETQYF,TGTGCCACCAGAGACAGGGGGCATGAGACCCAGTACTTC
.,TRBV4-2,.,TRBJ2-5,CATREAGGETQYF,TGTGCCACCCGAGAAGCGGGCGGAGAGACCCAGTACTTC
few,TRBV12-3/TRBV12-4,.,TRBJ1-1,CASGTGIMNTEAFF,TGTGCCAGCGGTACAGGGATCATGAACACTGAAGCTTTCTTT
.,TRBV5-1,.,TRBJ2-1,CASSFNRGKVGDEQFF,TGCGCCAGCAGCTTTAATAGAGGGAAGGTAGGCGATGAGCAGTTCTTC
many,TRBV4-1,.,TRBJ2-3,CASSQDYAATTTDTQYF,TGCGCCAGCAGCCAAGATTATGCAGCTACTACCACAGATACGCAGTATTTT
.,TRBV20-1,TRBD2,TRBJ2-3,CSAARVGAGGPDTQYF,TGCAGTGCCGCGCGAGTCGGAGCGGGGGGCCCAGATACGCAGTATTTT
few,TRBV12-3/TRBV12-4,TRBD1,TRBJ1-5,CASSWEDREYSNQPQHF,TGTGCCAGCAGTTGGGAGGACAGGGAGTATAGCAATCAGCCCCAGCATTTT
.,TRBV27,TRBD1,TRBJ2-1,CASRGTGSYNEQFF,TGTGCCAGCAGGGGGACAGGGTCCTACAATGAGCAGTTCTTC
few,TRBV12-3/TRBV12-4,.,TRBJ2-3,CASKLADTQYF,TGTGCCAGCAAGTTAGCAGATACGCAGTATTTT
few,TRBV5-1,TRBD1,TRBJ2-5,CASSFMGQGLQETQYF,TGCGCCAGCAGCTTTATGGGACAGGGGCTTCAAGAGACCCAGTACTTC
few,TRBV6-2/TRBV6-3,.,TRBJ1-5,CASSELGAVGNQPQHF,TGTGCCAGCAGTGAGTTAGGGGCGGTAGGCAATCAGCCCCAGCATTTT
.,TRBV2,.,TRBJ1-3,CASSTGSSHSGNTIYF,TGTGCCAGCAGTACGGGCAGCAGCCACTCTGGAAACACCATATATTTT
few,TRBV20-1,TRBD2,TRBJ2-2,CSAPPSGRTGELFF,TGCAGTGCCCCTCCTAGCGGACGCACCGGGGAGCTGTTTTTT
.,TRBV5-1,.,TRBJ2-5,CASSLSQGIGQETQYF,TGCGCCAGCAGCTTATCCCAGGGGATCGGACAAGAGACCCAGTACTTC
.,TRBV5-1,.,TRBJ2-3,CASSLTGRSTDTQYF,TGCGCCAGCAGCCTCACCGGGCGAAGCACAGATACGCAGTATTTT
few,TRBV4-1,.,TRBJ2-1,CASSRAAGFREQFF,TGCGCCAGCAGCCGGGCGGCGGGGTTTAGAGAGCAGTTCTTC
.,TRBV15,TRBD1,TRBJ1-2,CATSTTGVRYGYTF,TGTGCCACCAGTACGACAGGGGTGCGCTATGGCTACACCTTC
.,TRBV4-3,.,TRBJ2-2,CASSQEWQGEMTRELFF,TGCGCCAGCAGCCAAGAATGGCAGGGCGAGATGACCCGGGAGCTGTTTTTT
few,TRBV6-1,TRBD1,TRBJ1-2,CASRGSGTGEYGYTF,TGTGCCAGCAGGGGATCCGGGACAGGGGAGTATGGCTACACCTTC
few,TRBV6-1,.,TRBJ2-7,CASSEAGPYEQYF,TGTGCCAGCAGTGAGGCTGGGCCCTACGAGCAGTACTTC
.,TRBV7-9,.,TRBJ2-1,CASSPSDTNNYNEQFF,TGTGCCAGCAGCCCATCGGACACGAACAACTACAATGAGCAGTTCTTC
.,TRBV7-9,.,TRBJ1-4,CASKPSTNEKLFF,TGTGCCAGCAAGCCGTCAACTAATGAAAAACTGTTTTTT
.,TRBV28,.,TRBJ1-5,CASRQGPAPQHF,TGTGCCAGCAGGCAGGGTCCTGCGCCCCAGCATTTT
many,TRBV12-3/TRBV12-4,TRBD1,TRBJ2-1,CASSVWTGDNEQFF,TGTGCCAGCAGTGTGTGGACAGGGGACAATGAGCAGTTCTTC
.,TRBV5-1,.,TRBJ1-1,CASSLVTGGWGTEAFF,TGCGCCAGCAGCTTGGTGACGGGGGGCTGGGGCACTGAAGCTTTCTTT
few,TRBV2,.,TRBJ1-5,CASSERHSNQPQHF,TGTGCCAGCAGTGAACGCCATAGCAATCAGCCCCAGCATTTT
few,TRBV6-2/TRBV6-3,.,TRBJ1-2,CASSAEQGIGGYTF,TGTGCCAGCAGCGCTGAACAGGGAATCGGTGGCTACACCTTC
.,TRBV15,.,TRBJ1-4,CATSRDSPATNEKLFF,TGTGCCACCAGCAGGGACAGCCCGGCAACTAATGAAAAACTGTTTTTT
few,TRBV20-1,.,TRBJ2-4,CSAREAQLAKNIQYF,TGCAGTGCTAGAGAGGCCCAGCTAGCCAAAAACATTCAGTACTTC
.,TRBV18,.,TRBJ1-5,CASSPDPGRPQHF,TGTGCCAGCTCACCAGACCCCGGCCGGCCCCAGCATTTT
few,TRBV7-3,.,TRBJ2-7,CASSWLRGLLDYEQYF,TGTGCCAGCAGCTGGCTCAGGGGTCTCCTTGACTACGAGCAGTACTTC
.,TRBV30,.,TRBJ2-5,CAWSWEQETQYF,TGTGCCTGGAGTTGGGAGCAAGAGACCCAGTACTTC